This TCR beta chain stems from a study of blood T cell repertoires in COVID-19. Looking at the study overall: In each case, the material was cDNA or gDNA derived from T cells, B-cell-depleted T cells, or PBMCs.

Libraries were prepared by immunoSEQ multiplex PCR; TCRdb keeps only in-frame clonotypes and omits some of them. The sample contains over 100,000 clones, roughly 85% of which appear only once. The CDR3 loop spans 15 amino acids. The germline CDR1 and CDR2 sequences are MNHEY and SMNVEV (reference sequence). The V gene end was trimmed by 5 bases and the J gene end by 7 bases; junction bases not matched to a gene: 8. Input material: peripheral blood. The rearrangement joins TRBV27 to TRBJ2-1, with 10 bases fitting TRBD2. The receptor was derived from a woman aged 55 to 70 with acute or convalescent COVID-19. The CDR3 loop is CASSRTSGIGNEQFF. CDR3 coding DNA: TGTGCCAGCAGTCGCACTAGCGGGATCGGAAATGAGCAGTTCTTC.